These T cell receptor beta chains were read from a single sample in a study of vaccination and CD4 T cells after COVID-19. TCRdb processed the PCR reads anew with MiXCR; each CDR3 protein has one entry. The profile shows some 18,000 distinct CDR3 sequences, 60% of them singletons. The sequences come from CD4+ T cells from blood, collected after SARS-CoV-2 vaccination. The receptors originated from a human donor who had recovered from COVID-19. Each CDR3 is given with its conserved first and last residue. D genes are given only for firm matches. A clone size is listed for some rows: how often the clone was seen (once, few, many), or a class if it is expanded.

clone size,D gene,V gene,J gene,CDR3 length,CDR3 protein,CDR3 DNA
NA,NA,TRBV21-1,TRBJ1-1,15,CASSNVRDLNTEAFF,TGTGCCAGCAGCAATGTGAGGGATTTGAACACTGAAGCTTTCTTT
once,TRBD1,TRBV27,TRBJ1-4,15,CASSKKTGLNEKLFF,TGTGCCAGCAGTAAGAAGACAGGGTTAAATGAAAAACTGTTTTTT
NA,NA,TRBV6-5,TRBJ1-2,14,CASSYSMSGSGYTF,TGTGCCAGCAGTTACTCGATGTCGGGGAGTGGCTACACCTTC
NA,NA,TRBV28,TRBJ1-4,15,CASSLVGNTNEKLFF,TGTGCCAGCAGTTTGGTAGGGAACACTAATGAAAAACTGTTTTTT
NA,TRBD1,TRBV5-1,TRBJ2-5,17,CASSLGRQGALQETQYF,TGCGCCAGCAGCTTGGGGAGACAGGGGGCCCTCCAGGAGACCCAGTACTTC
few,TRBD2,TRBV7-9,TRBJ2-5,15,CASSLFAGVGETQYF,TGTGCCAGCAGCTTATTTGCGGGAGTCGGTGAGACCCAGTACTTC
NA,TRBD2,TRBV7-2,TRBJ2-1,15,CASSLVAGGGQEQFF,TGTGCCAGCAGCTTAGTAGCGGGAGGTGGTCAGGAGCAGTTCTTC
few,TRBD1,TRBV6-1,TRBJ2-5,13,CASRGTGGETQYF,TGTGCCAGCAGAGGGACAGGGGGGGAGACCCAGTACTTC
NA,TRBD1,TRBV12-3/TRBV12-4,TRBJ1-1,13,CASRRDSLAKAFF,TGTGCCAGCAGACGGGACAGTCTCGCCAAAGCTTTCTTT
NA,TRBD2,TRBV20-1,TRBJ2-2,18,CSAWGTSGSLISTGELFF,TGCAGTGCCTGGGGGACTAGCGGGAGTTTAATATCGACCGGGGAGCTGTTTTTT
NA,TRBD1,TRBV5-6,TRBJ1-5,19,CASSLGRTGGVRLGQPQHF,TGTGCCAGCAGTTTGGGGAGGACAGGGGGCGTCCGGCTGGGACAGCCCCAGCATTTT
few,TRBD1,TRBV20-1,TRBJ1-1,12,CSGVQGYTEAFF,TGCAGTGGTGTACAGGGGTACACTGAAGCTTTCTTT
few,NA,TRBV7-6,TRBJ1-2,13,CASSFSAIDGYTF,TGTGCCAGCAGCTTCTCAGCTATCGATGGCTACACCTTC
few,NA,TRBV20-1,TRBJ2-5,15,CSAGDDGGTGETQYF,TGCAGTGCGGGGGACGACGGAGGGACTGGGGAGACCCAGTACTTC
NA,TRBD1,TRBV20-1,TRBJ2-5,13,CSATTGGTETQYF,TGCAGTGCTACTACAGGGGGGACGGAGACCCAGTACTTC
few,NA,TRBV19,TRBJ1-5,11,CASGAFQPQHF,TGTGCCAGTGGGGCGTTTCAGCCCCAGCATTTT
NA,NA,TRBV6-1,TRBJ2-7,14,CASKTKVFTYEQYF,TGTGCCAGCAAAACCAAAGTTTTTACCTACGAGCAGTACTTC
NA,TRBD2,TRBV12-3/TRBV12-4,TRBJ2-3,16,CASSLALAGATDTQYF,TGTGCCAGCAGTTTAGCGCTCGCGGGAGCTACAGATACGCAGTATTTT
NA,TRBD2,TRBV19,TRBJ2-5,17,CASSIKKTSGTAETQYF,TGTGCCAGTAGTATTAAGAAGACTAGCGGGACGGCAGAGACCCAGTACTTC
few,NA,TRBV28,TRBJ1-2,14,CASSLGGSNYGYTF,TGTGCCAGCAGTTTGGGGGGCTCAAACTATGGCTACACCTTC
NA,NA,TRBV7-2,TRBJ1-1,13,CASSADMNTEAFF,TGTGCCAGCAGCGCGGACATGAACACTGAAGCTTTCTTT
NA,NA,TRBV6-2/TRBV6-3,TRBJ2-3,15,CASSWQGGIWTTQYF,TGTGCCAGCAGCTGGCAGGGGGGTATTTGGACTACGCAGTATTTT
NA,NA,TRBV4-1,TRBJ1-5,14,CASSQGAGAQPQHF,TGCGCCAGCAGCCAAGGCGCGGGGGCGCAGCCCCAGCATTTT
NA,TRBD2,TRBV4-1,TRBJ2-7,17,CASSLGTSGRAGYEQYF,TGCGCCAGCAGCCTCGGGACTAGCGGGAGGGCCGGCTACGAGCAGTACTTC
NA,NA,TRBV12-3/TRBV12-4,TRBJ1-2,14,CASSRAVRVDGYTF,TGTGCCAGCAGTCGGGCTGTGAGGGTCGATGGCTACACCTTC
NA,TRBD2,TRBV10-3,TRBJ2-7,17,CAISESKAGSHSYEQYF,TGTGCCATCAGTGAGTCGAAAGCGGGGTCCCACTCCTACGAGCAGTACTTC
NA,NA,TRBV4-1,TRBJ1-3,15,CASSHGRATGNTIYF,TGCGCCAGCAGCCATGGCCGGGCTACTGGAAACACCATATATTTT
NA,NA,TRBV27,TRBJ1-2,14,CASSSKGAPNGYTF,TGTGCCAGCAGTTCCAAAGGAGCCCCCAATGGCTACACCTTC
few,NA,TRBV12-3/TRBV12-4,TRBJ2-1,11,CASSSNDEQFF,TGTGCCAGCAGTTCCAATGATGAGCAGTTCTTC
few,TRBD1,TRBV20-1,TRBJ1-2,11,CSASDRVGYTF,TGCAGTGCTAGCGACAGGGTTGGCTACACCTTC
NA,TRBD1,TRBV24-1,TRBJ1-3,15,CATSETGTGKNTIYF,TGTGCCACCAGTGAGACCGGGACAGGGAAGAACACCATATATTTT
NA,NA,TRBV25-1,TRBJ1-4,13,CASSDGGGEKLFF,TGTGCCAGCAGTGACGGGGGGGGTGAAAAACTGTTTTTT